Below, 17 T cell receptor beta chains from the same sample are listed, as sequenced in a study of CD8+CD57+ T cells in acquired aplastic anemia. TCR beta VDJ combinations and CDR3 sequences were profiled from genomic DNA. TCRdb reprocessed the reads via MiXCR and lists one record per CDR3 protein. Altogether about 470,000 distinct CDR3 sequences are present, under 40% being singletons, with the ten largest covering under 0.95%. Patients included in sequencing had previously demonstrated CD8+CD57+ cell expansion by flow cytometry. Sequences were obtained from sorted CD4+, CD8+, or CD8+CD57+ T cells (not recorded which) from PBMCs. The receptors derive from a human donor with aplastic anemia.

Many counts were recorded for this clonotype. CDR3 sequence: CASSRYPGSPLHF. The CDR3, as DNA: TGTGCCAGCAGCCGCTATCCAGGATCACCCCTCCACTTT. This rearrangement joins TRBV14 to TRBJ1-6; D unclear. The CDR3 has 13 residues. V was cut by 4 bases and J by 10 bases, with 11 bases left in between. The germline V gene encodes CDR1 SGHDN and CDR2 FVKESK. Looking up the rest from reference TRBV14 and TRBJ1-6 gives the full variable domain: EAGVTQFPSHSVIEKGQTVTLRCDPISGHDNLYWYRRVMGKEIKFLLHFVKESKQDESGMPNNRFLAERTGGTYSTLKVQPAELEDSGVYFCASSRYPGSPLHFGNGTRLTVT.

There are a few counts of this clonotype. The chain employs TRBV7-2 and TRBJ1-1; TRBD1 might be the D (6 bases). The CDR3 is 12 amino acids. Germline V CDR1 and CDR2: SGHTA, FQGNSA. V was trimmed by 5 bases and J by 11 bases, leaving 15 bases between them. CDR3 sequence: CASSLIAGAAFF. The CDR3 DNA follows: TGTGCCAGCAGCCTAATCGCGGGGGCCGCTTTCTTT.

V and J are TRBV15 and TRBJ2-7; 8 bases fit TRBD2. Germline assignment: CDR1 LNHNV and CDR2 YYDKDF (reference sequence). The CDR3 totals 16 residues. V was pared by 0 bases and J by 5 bases, with 9 bases of the junction left unmatched. In DNA form, the CDR3 reads TGTGCCACCAGCAGAGAGGACGGGGGGGCATTTAACGAGCAGTACTTC. This codes for CATSREDGGAFNEQYF. Full variable domain (missing parts from reference TRBV15 and TRBJ2-7): DAMVIQNPRYQVTQFGKPVTLSCSQTLNHNVMYWYQQKSSQAPKLLFHYYDKDFNNEADTPDNFQSRRPNTSFCFLDIRSPGLGDTAMYLCATSREDGGAFNEQYFGPGTRLTVT.

This clonotype was seen a handful of times. The chain joins TRBV5-1 to TRBJ1-2, with unresolved D. Germline V gene lookup returns CDR1 SGHRS and CDR2 YFSETQ. The CDR3 contains 14 residues. Trimming shortened V by 0 bases and J by 4 bases, and 10 bases separated the two germline ends. The CDR3 protein is CASSLEGQVYGYTF. The CDR3 nucleotides are TGCGCCAGCAGCTTGGAGGGCCAGGTCTATGGCTACACCTTC.

This clonotype was counted at least ten times. This sequence joins TRBV7-2 and TRBJ2-1; TRBD2 might be the D (5 bases). The CDR3 length is 13 residues. V was trimmed by 5 bases and J by 5 bases, leaving 10 bases between them. Germline V CDR1 and CDR2: SGHTA, FQGNSA. The CDR3 here is CASSRERNNEQFF. The CDR3 DNA reads as TGTGCCAGCAGCCGGGAAAGAAACAATGAGCAGTTCTTC.

This clonotype was observed at least ten times. J is TRBJ2-6 and V is TRBV9; D perhaps matches TRBD1 (6 bases). This CDR3 is 15 amino acids long. Germline V CDR1 and CDR2: SGDLS, YYNGEE. Trimming cost V 3 bases and J 4 bases, with 11 bases left between them. The CDR3, as DNA: TGTGCCAGCAGCGATTACAGGGCCGGGGCCAACGTCCTGACTTTC. It codes for CASSDYRAGANVLTF.

This clonotype was picked up one time. A much larger clonotype is one base distant, so this may be a read error. This sequence joins TRBV6-1 and TRBJ1-6; D perhaps matches TRBD1 (5 bases). The CDR3 contains 14 residues. The ends were cut back, 5 bases at V and 6 bases at J, with 11 bases in the middle. CDR1 is MNHNS and CDR2 is SASEGT in the germline V gene. The CDR3 sequence is CASSRRGRNSPLHF. The CDR3 DNA is TGTGCCAGCAGTCGACGGGGCCGTAATTCACCCCTCCACTTT.

The chain couples TRBV3-1 to TRBJ1-2; tentative D call: TRBD1 (5 bases). CDR1 and CDR2 (germline): LGHDT, YNNKEL (reference sequence). The CDR3 is 15 residues long. The V gene lost 1 base and the J gene lost 5 bases, with 14 bases spanning the gap. CDR3 DNA: TGTGCCAGCAGCCAAGCAGCCGGGGCCGGTTATGGCTACACCTTC. Its translation is CASSQAAGAGYGYTF.

Turning to this clonotype: A much larger clonotype is one base distant, so this may be a read error. The V and J genes are TRBV20-1 and TRBJ2-7, with D uncertain. This CDR3 contains 14 residues. The V gene lost 6 bases and the J gene lost 6 bases, with 21 bases spanning the gap. The germline gives CDR1 DFQATT, CDR2 SNEGSKA (reference sequence). CDR3: CSASERLVLSEQYF. CDR3 DNA sequence: TGCAGTGCGTCAGAACGACTGGTCCTGAGCGAGCAGTACTTC.

The chain joins TRBV5-6 to TRBJ2-3; the D is unclear. The V and J ends lost 4 bases and 6 bases respectively, with 15 bases between them. This CDR3 is built from 14 residues. The germline gives CDR1 SGHDT, CDR2 YYEEEE. This CDR3 reads CASSAGREPDTQYF. The CDR3 bases are TGTGCCAGCAGCGCCGGACGAGAACCGGATACGCAGTATTTT.

This CDR3 reads CASSLHTGTGNHEQYF. The CDR3 DNA reads as TGTGCCAGCAGCTTACACACCGGGACGGGGAATCATGAGCAGTACTTC. The chain has TRBV11-2 and TRBJ2-7; D assignment may be TRBD1 or TRBD2 (5 bases each). There are 16 residues in the CDR3. Looked up from germline, CDR1 is SGHAT and CDR2 is FQNNGV. The V gene lost 2 bases and the J gene lost 7 bases, with 21 bases spanning the gap.

In regard to this clonotype: A much larger clone sits a single nucleotide away, making a read error possible. The genes are TRBV7-9 and TRBJ2-7, with a weak D call TRBD1 (5 bases). From germline, CDR1 is SEHNR and CDR2 FQNEAQ (reference sequence). This CDR3 contains 15 residues. The CDR3 nucleotides are TGTGCCAGCAGCCCCGGACAAAAAACCGGCTACGAGCAGCACTTC. This encodes CASSPGQKTGYEQHF.

The sample holds many counts of this clonotype. The chain uses TRBV9 and TRBJ1-2, with D maybe TRBD1 (5 bases). Trimming stripped 4 bases from V and 6 bases from J, with 16 bases between. The CDR3 contains 14 residues. The germline V gene has CDR1 SGDLS and CDR2 YYNGEE. In DNA form, the CDR3 reads TGTGCCAGCAGCCCGGGACCATCGATAAATGGCTACACCTTC. This sequence encodes CASSPGPSINGYTF.

The chain employs TRBV2 and TRBJ1-1; D gene ambiguous. This CDR3 has 15 amino acids. Trimming cost V 2 bases and J 1 base, with 11 bases left between them. Germline CDR1 reads SNHLY; CDR2 reads FYNNEI. In DNA form, the CDR3 reads TGTGCCAGCAGTGAACAGGAGATCGGGAACACTGAAGCTTTCTTT. The encoded protein is CASSEQEIGNTEAFF.

This clonotype was observed many times. The chain joins TRBV7-2 to TRBJ1-2; D gene unclear. CDR3 length: 13 residues. V lost 5 bases and J lost 7, with 14 bases in between. CDR1 and CDR2 (germline): SGHTA, FQGNSA. The chain's CDR3 is CASSRGRVSGYTF. The CDR3 coding sequence is TGTGCCAGCAGCCGAGGACGGGTATCTGGCTACACCTTC.

A word on this clonotype: Since the CDR3 does not end with the conserved phenylalanine or tryptophan, this likely comes from a read error. This sequence joins TRBV12-3 or TRBV12-4 and TRBJ1-5; unclear D gene. Trimming removed 3 bases from V and 5 bases from J, with 8 bases in between. There are 13 residues in the CDR3. CDR3 in amino acids: CASSFRRDQPQHS. Written as DNA, the CDR3 is TGTGCCAGCAGTTTCCGAAGGGATCAGCCCCAGCATTCT.

This clonotype was found many times. The chain combines TRBV19 with TRBJ1-3, with a tentative D call TRBD1 (5 bases). Germline CDR1 LNHDA, CDR2 SQIVND (reference sequence). Trimming left V 6 bases short and J 0 bases short, with 12 bases between. The CDR3 is made up of 15 amino acids. The CDR3 nucleotides are TGTGCCAGTAGGGGCAGGGCGGACTCTGGAAACACCATATATTTT. Translated: CASRGRADSGNTIYF.